Listed below are T cell receptor beta chains from one sample, sequenced in a study of T-cell memory formation after mild COVID-19. Via MiXCR, TCRdb re-called the 5' RACE reads, giving one row per CDR3 protein. The sample consists of around 410,000 distinct CDR3 sequences, about a quarter of them appearing once. What was sequenced was PBMCs or a T cell subset sorted from them (not recorded which). The receptors stem from an adult woman who had mild COVID-19 (a few samples of this study predate the infection). Cell type and time point are not known. The CDR3 runs from the conserved cysteine through the conserved F or W. Each record gives: V gene, J gene, CDR3 protein.

>TRBV2|TRBJ2-7
CASRPTSNSEQYF
>TRBV20-1|TRBJ1-2
CSASQGAVYGYTF
>TRBV29-1|TRBJ2-7
CSVGASGTGEQYF
>TRBV29-1|TRBJ1-1
CSVRTGGNTEAFF
>TRBV12-3/TRBV12-4|TRBJ1-5
CASSLLEDQPQHF
>TRBV29-1|TRBJ1-2
CSVGALQGRSF
>TRBV7-6|TRBJ2-7
CASGWTNMEQYF
>TRBV15|TRBJ1-2
CATSLPDRGYGYTF
>TRBV7-2|TRBJ1-6
CASSVSGTENSPLHF
>TRBV7-2|TRBJ2-1
CASSSDRGPYNEQFF
>TRBV7-9|TRBJ2-3
CASSVTSGSSDTQYF
>TRBV7-8|TRBJ2-1
CASSIQGVLATGNEQFF
>TRBV6-5|TRBJ1-1
CASSYGGVNTEAFF
>TRBV6-2/TRBV6-3|TRBJ2-1
CASRSLAVSYNEQFF
>TRBV7-8|TRBJ2-2
CASSLGGQGFTGELFF
>TRBV7-2|TRBJ1-4
CASSQWGVNEKLFF
>TRBV3-2|TRBJ2-1
CASSQDRTGGSIYNEQFF
>TRBV7-9|TRBJ1-4
CASSLQGYEKLFF
>TRBV29-1|TRBJ2-5
CGAGGFYQETQYF
>TRBV11-2|TRBJ2-5
CASNRGLAGVETQYF
>TRBV7-6|TRBJ1-2
CASSSPDRDGYTF
>TRBV20-1|TRBJ2-3
CSARDLGGPTDTQYF
>TRBV7-2|TRBJ1-1
CASSPGHRNTEAFF
>TRBV12-3/TRBV12-4|TRBJ1-2
CASTQLPNYGYTF
>TRBV3-1|TRBJ1-1
CASSQYPGTGGNTEAFF
>TRBV11-2|TRBJ1-2
CASSSRGLRSYGYTF
>TRBV14|TRBJ2-2
CASSPTGTGNTGELFF
>TRBV27|TRBJ1-2
CASSSGRVNYGYTF
>TRBV7-6|TRBJ2-5
CASSLYDYSSQETQYF
>TRBV18|TRBJ1-3
CASSPPEGLSGNTIYF
>TRBV12-3/TRBV12-4|TRBJ2-3
CASSFDSLTDTQYF
>TRBV7-9|TRBJ2-7
CASSPTGHQGPAYEQYF
>TRBV29-1|TRBJ2-1
CSVVPGQYNEQFF
>TRBV2|TRBJ2-1
CASVRVNNEQFF
>TRBV14|TRBJ2-7
CASSQGVAYYEQYF
>TRBV18|TRBJ2-7
CASSPSTVSAPYEQYF
>TRBV19|TRBJ2-3
CASSIDARSTDTQYF
>TRBV5-1|TRBJ1-2
CASSKLQLGGYTF
>TRBV6-4|TRBJ2-1
CASSSRLGGPYNEQFF
>TRBV5-1|TRBJ2-5
CASSLAQGRPETQYF
>TRBV4-1|TRBJ1-4
CASSQVPNEKLFF
>TRBV20-1|TRBJ1-2
CSARAPMSGRSRDGYTF
>TRBV12-3/TRBV12-4|TRBJ2-2
CASSFSRQGPGELFF
>TRBV4-3|TRBJ2-6
CASSQGRRGLGVLTF
>TRBV9|TRBJ2-1
CASSVGTGEKFF
>TRBV9|TRBJ2-2
CASSVTPGQGSLTGELFF
>TRBV12-3/TRBV12-4|TRBJ2-5
CASSLAGSGGATETQYF
>TRBV7-9|TRBJ2-3
CASSPKRADTQYF